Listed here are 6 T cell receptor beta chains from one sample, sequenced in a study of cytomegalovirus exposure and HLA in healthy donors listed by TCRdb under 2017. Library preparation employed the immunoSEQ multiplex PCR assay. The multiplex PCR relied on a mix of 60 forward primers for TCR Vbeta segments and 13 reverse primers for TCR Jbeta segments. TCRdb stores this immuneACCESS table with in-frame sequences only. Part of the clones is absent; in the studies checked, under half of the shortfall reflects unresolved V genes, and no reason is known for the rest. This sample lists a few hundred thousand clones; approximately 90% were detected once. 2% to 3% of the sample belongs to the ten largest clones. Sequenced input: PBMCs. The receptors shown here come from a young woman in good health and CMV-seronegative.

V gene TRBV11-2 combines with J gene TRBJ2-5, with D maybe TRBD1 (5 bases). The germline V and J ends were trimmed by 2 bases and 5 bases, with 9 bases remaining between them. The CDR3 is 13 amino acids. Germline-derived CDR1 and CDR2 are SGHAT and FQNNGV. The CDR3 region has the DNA TGTGCCAGCAGCTTATCACAGGTGGAGACCCAGTACTTC. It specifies CASSLSQVETQYF.

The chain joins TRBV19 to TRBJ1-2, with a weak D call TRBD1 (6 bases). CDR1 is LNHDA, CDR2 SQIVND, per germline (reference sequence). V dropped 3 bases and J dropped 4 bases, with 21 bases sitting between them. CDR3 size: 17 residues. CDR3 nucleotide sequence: TGTGCCAGTAGTATCCCCCCCGGGACACGGGGGGGCTATGGCTACACCTTC. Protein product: CASSIPPGTRGGYGYTF.

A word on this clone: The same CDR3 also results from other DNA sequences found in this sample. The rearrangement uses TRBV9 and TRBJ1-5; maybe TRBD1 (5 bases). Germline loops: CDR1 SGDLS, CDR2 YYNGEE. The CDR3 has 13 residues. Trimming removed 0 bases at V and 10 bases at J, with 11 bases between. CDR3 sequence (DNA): TGTGCCAGCAGCGTAGCACCAGGGCAACCCCAGCATTTT. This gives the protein CASSVAPGQPQHF.

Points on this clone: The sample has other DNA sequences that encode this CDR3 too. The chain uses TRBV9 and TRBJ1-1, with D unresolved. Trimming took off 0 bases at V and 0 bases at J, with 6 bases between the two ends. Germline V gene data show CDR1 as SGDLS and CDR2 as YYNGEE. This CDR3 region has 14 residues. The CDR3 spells CASSVGALNTEAFF. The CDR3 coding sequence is TGTGCCAGCAGCGTAGGAGCCTTGAACACTGAAGCTTTCTTT.

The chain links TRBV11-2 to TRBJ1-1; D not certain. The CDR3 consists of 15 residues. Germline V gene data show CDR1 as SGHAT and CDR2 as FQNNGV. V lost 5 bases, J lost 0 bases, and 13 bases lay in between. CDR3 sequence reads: CASSPPGIMNTEAFF. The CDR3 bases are TGTGCCAGCAGCCCCCCCGGGATAATGAACACTGAAGCTTTCTTT.

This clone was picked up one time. CDR3 DNA sequence: TGTGCCAGCGGCGGGACAGGGGCAAATCAGCCCCAGCATTTT. It translates to CASGGTGANQPQHF. V usage is TRBV2 and J usage is TRBJ1-5; 10 bases match TRBD1. V gave up 8 bases and J gave up 4 bases; unmatched junction bases: 5. CDR3 length: 14 residues. Germline lookup yields CDR1 SNHLY and CDR2 FYNNEI.